Given below is one T cell receptor beta chain in context. No antigen is known for it. This record belongs to a study of cytomegalovirus exposure and HLA in healthy donors. Study as a whole: Early released data had about 80 million unique TCRs, all coming from HLA-typed donors.

The CDR3 runs 16 residues. V shed 6 bases and J 7 bases; nucleotides not matched to a gene: 11. Per germline, CDR1 KGHSH and CDR2 LQKENI. Healthy bone marrow donors made up the donors. The PCR employed 60 Vbeta primers together with 13 Jbeta primers. Method: immunoSEQ multiplex PCR; TCRdb's copy keeps in-frame clones and lacks some. The repertoire table contains 150,000 or so clones. Whole-study findings and limits: HLA alleles were associated with around 17,000 TCR beta sequences in a later analysis at 0.05 false discovery rate. The study had only CMV serostatus as immune exposure information.

The TCR originated in a woman in her fifties or sixties in good health and CMV-seronegative. This rearrangement joins TRBV18 to TRBJ2-1, with 11 bases lining up with TRBD2. Sequencing was performed on PBMCs. Here the CDR3 reads CASSNQGPSGRNEQFF. The CDR3 nucleotides are TGTGCCAGCTCTAACCAGGGGCCTAGCGGGAGGAATGAGCAGTTCTTC.